Listed below are T cell receptor beta chains from one sample, sequenced in a study of shared T cell receptors in the human thymus. Some clones are missing from TCRdb's copy, which holds only in-frame ones; the method was immunoSEQ multiplex PCR. Here the sample spans roughly 710,000 clones, approximately 85% being singletons. The sample was also reused in another study, on human thymus T cells.

Sequencing was done on a sample of thymocytes. These receptors were obtained from a girl under two years old with a congenital heart defect. CDR3s include the opening cysteine and the closing phenylalanine or tryptophan. The order of the fields is V gene, J gene, CDR3 protein.

>TRBV15|TRBJ1-3
CATSRVSTGGHCFSGNTIYF
>TRBV7-2|TRBJ1-2
CASSPDSYGYTF
>TRBV7-2|TRBJ1-6
CASSFTGQGDSPLHF
>TRBV12-5|TRBJ2-7
CASGLDVTGRYEQYF
>TRBV4-3|TRBJ1-2
CASSQDRGTGGAGGYTF
>TRBV28|TRBJ2-3
CASSLPGQAADTQYF
>TRBV4-1|TRBJ2-3
CASSQERQYPDTQYF
>TRBV10-3|TRBJ2-7
CAIKNRQGGLLPYEQYF
>TRBV7-8|TRBJ1-2
CASSAPGQGTRNYGYTF
>TRBV9|TRBJ2-3
CASSVSGSTDTQYF
>TRBV5-1|TRBJ2-5
CASSLASGTGKETQYF
>TRBV19|TRBJ1-1
CASSGRTPNTEAFF
>TRBV7-9|TRBJ1-1
CASSPPVGQNTEAFF
>TRBV5-1|TRBJ1-1
CASSGGDSNTEAFF
>TRBV18|TRBJ2-2
CASSPSTIEGQTVTGELFF
>TRBV18|TRBJ2-5
CASSPPTDGKETQYF